Below, one T cell receptor beta chain is given with its context. Its antigen is still unknown. Being one base from a much bigger clone, this may be a read error. The V end lost 2 bases, the J end lost 7 bases, and 27 bases lay between the germline ends. Germline CDR1 reads SQVTM; CDR2 reads ANQGSEA. The CDR3 extends over 17 amino acids. Beta-chain TCR CDR3 regions were amplified from RNA transcripts. Following a first-round RT-PCR that used HTBI primers, a second-round multiplex PCR was carried out. In TCRdb, the multiplex PCR reads were re-called with MiXCR into one record per CDR3 protein. The data show about 1.2 million distinct CDR3 sequences, with about 40% seen just once and 8.5% to 14% held by the top ten. The data were obtained in a study of Graves' ophthalmopathy and Graves' hyperthyroidism. Exclusion criteria comprised other autoimmune diseases, uncontrolled infections, pregnancy or lactation in patients.

Study-level points and caveats: Classification of ophthalmopathy versus stable hyperthyroidism by a 13-signature model yielded 85% to 90% sensitivity and around 76% specificity.

Sequenced: peripheral blood or thyroid tissue (not recorded which). This receptor was taken from an adult man with Graves' hyperthyroidism. The J gene is TRBJ2-7, the V gene TRBV29-1; the D gene is possibly TRBD2 (6 bases). This CDR3 is CSVETEEGTYGGNEQYF. In DNA form, the CDR3 reads TGCAGCGTTGAAACCGAGGAGGGCACCTATGGAGGCAATGAGCAGTACTTC.